A single sample gave rise to the 18 T cell receptor beta chains below, sequenced in a study of T cell responses to AZD1222 COVID-19 vaccine. Clones were read by immunoSEQ multiplex PCR, and TCRdb kept only the in-frame ones, dropping some. Here the sample spans some 130,000 clones, approximately 90% being singletons. The sequencing used peripheral blood, collected on day 0 of AZD1222 vaccination. The origin of the receptors is an adult in good health.

This clone was detected many times. Other DNA sequences of this sample code for an identical CDR3. The rearrangement links TRBV6-1 to TRBJ2-1; D gene unclear. This CDR3 is built from 15 residues. Germline assignment: CDR1 MNHNS and CDR2 SASEGT. V gave up 1 base and J gave up 0 bases, with 7 bases separating them. The CDR3: CASSEGQSSYNEQFF. Written as DNA, the CDR3 is TGTGCCAGCAGTGAAGGGCAGAGCTCCTACAATGAGCAGTTCTTC.

This chain uses TRBV7-3 with TRBJ2-1, with 7 bases identical to TRBD1. CDR3 size: 13 residues. Trimming cost V 5 bases and J 6 bases; bases outside gene matches: 4. Germline V gene data show CDR1 as SGHTA and CDR2 as FQGTGA. CDR3 residues: CASSQDRANEQFF. DNA for the CDR3: TGTGCCAGCAGCCAAGACAGGGCCAATGAGCAGTTCTTC. Full variable domain (remainder filled in from reference TRBV7-3 and TRBJ2-1): GAGVSQTPSNKVTEKGKYVELRCDPISGHTALYWYRQSLGQGPEFLIYFQGTGAADDSGLPNDRFFAVRPEGSVSTLKIQRTERGDSAVYLCASSQDRANEQFFGPGTRLTVL.

V is TRBV29-1 and J is TRBJ1-1; D is possibly TRBD1 (6 bases). The CDR3 has 13 residues. Trimming took 7 bases from V and 5 from J, leaving 17 bases between them. Germline V gene sequence: CDR1 SQVTM, CDR2 ANQGSEA. The CDR3 nucleotides are TGCAGCGCGCTACAGGGATGGGGGACTGAAGCTTTCTTT. It specifies CSALQGWGTEAFF.

This chain joins TRBV7-9 and TRBJ1-2, with 8 nucleotides matching TRBD1. Unmatched junction bases numbered 6, after V lost 5 bases and J lost 4 bases. The CDR3 length is 14 residues. Germline CDR1 SEHNR, CDR2 FQNEAQ (reference sequence). CDR3 loop: CASSPGDRIYGYTF. The CDR3 coding sequence is TGTGCCAGCAGCCCAGGGGACAGGATCTATGGCTACACCTTC.

The rearrangement links TRBV7-3 to TRBJ1-1, with 7 positions matching TRBD1. Trimming at V came to 3 bases and at J to 8 bases, leaving 6 bases not matched to a gene. CDR1 is SGHTA, CDR2 FQGTGA, per germline. The CDR3 contains 13 residues. CDR3 sequence reads: CASSFGPGQEAFF. The CDR3 DNA sequence: TGTGCCAGCAGCTTTGGTCCGGGACAGGAAGCTTTCTTT.

This chain joins TRBV7-2 and TRBJ1-4; unclear D gene. The V gene lost 11 bases and the J gene lost 8 bases, with 18 bases spanning the gap. The CDR3 is 13 residues long. Germline V gene sequence: CDR1 SGHTA, CDR2 FQGNSA. Here the CDR3 reads CASSAREREKLFF. CDR3 nucleotides: TGTGCCTCCTCGGCGAGGGAGCGGGAAAAACTGTTTTTT.

The chain recombines TRBV12-3 or TRBV12-4 with TRBJ1-5; 8 bases are a match to TRBD1. CDR3 length: 13 residues. Unmatched junction bases numbered 3, after V lost 6 bases and J lost 5 bases. The CDR3 loop is CASRGTGDQPQHF. The CDR3 DNA follows: TGTGCCAGCAGGGGGACAGGCGATCAGCCCCAGCATTTT.

This chain links TRBV5-1 with TRBJ2-4; 7 bases agree with TRBD1. Trimming cost V 5 bases and J 7 bases; bases outside gene matches: 9. The CDR3 is 14 residues long. Germline CDR1 SGHRS, CDR2 YFSETQ. The CDR3 nucleotides are TGCGCCAGCAGTCCCGGACAGGACGCTAACATTCAGTACTTC. As protein: CASSPGQDANIQYF.

This clone was seen only a few times. The chain combines TRBV28 with TRBJ2-7, with unresolved D. The CDR3 runs 11 residues. CDR1 MDHEN and CDR2 SYDVKM come from the germline V gene. V dropped 5 bases and J dropped 3 bases, with 5 bases sitting between them. In DNA form, the CDR3 reads TGTGCCAGCAGTCCAAACTACGAGCAGTACTTC. It is translated as CASSPNYEQYF. Together with reference TRBV28 and TRBJ2-7, the CDR3 gives the full variable domain: DVKVTQSSRYLVKRTGEKVFLECVQDMDHENMFWYRQDPGLGLRLIYFSYDVKMKEKGDIPEGYSVSREKKERFSLILESASTNQTSMYLCASSPNYEQYFGPGTRLTVT.

The chain is built from TRBV10-2 and TRBJ2-7; 11 bases match TRBD1. Germline V lookup: CDR1 WSHSY, CDR2 SAAADI. CDR3 length: 14 amino acids. The J segment lost 3 bases and the V segment lost 6 bases, leaving 4 bases of the junction unmatched. The CDR3 nucleotides read TGCGCCAGCAGCCGGGACAGGGGGTTCTACGAGCAGTACTTC. Protein product: CASSRDRGFYEQYF.

The chain couples TRBV4-1 to TRBJ2-7; 8 bases fit TRBD1. CDR1 is MGHRA, CDR2 YSYEKL, per germline. With 4 bases clipped from V and 4 bases from J, the junction kept 3 bases outside the gene matches. There are 13 residues in the CDR3. As DNA, the CDR3 is TGCGCCAGCAGCCGGGACAGGAAATACGAGCAGTACTTC. Protein sequence: CASSRDRKYEQYF.

With regard to this clone: Other DNA sequences from this sample encode an identical CDR3 as well. The chain has TRBV9 and TRBJ2-2; D is undetermined. The CDR3 covers 14 residues. V shed 2 bases and J shed 2 bases, with 7 bases lying between them. Germline V gene data show CDR1 as SGDLS and CDR2 as YYNGEE. This CDR3 is CASSVDSNTGELFF. For the CDR3, the DNA is TGTGCCAGCAGCGTCGACTCCAACACCGGGGAGCTGTTTTTT.

This clone was observed a handful of times. The rearrangement uses TRBV28 and TRBJ1-2, with D possibly matching TRBD1 (5 bases). The germline CDR1 and CDR2 sequences are MDHEN and SYDVKM. This CDR3 contains 14 residues. V was cut by 0 bases and J by 2 bases, with 7 bases left in between. The chain's CDR3 is CASSLWGTNYGYTF. Written as DNA, the CDR3 is TGTGCCAGCAGTTTATGGGGGACCAACTATGGCTACACCTTC.

The chain has TRBV4-2 and TRBJ2-7; 8 nucleotides align to TRBD2. Germline CDR1 and CDR2: LGHNA and YNFKEQ. V dropped 4 bases and J dropped 5; count of bases not matched to a gene: 7. The CDR3 loop spans 14 amino acids. CDR3 sequence reads: CASSRGLAGNEQYF. DNA for the CDR3: TGTGCCAGCAGCCGAGGATTAGCGGGGAACGAGCAGTACTTC.

V and J are TRBV27 and TRBJ1-6, with D possibly matching TRBD1 (5 bases). The V and J ends lost 5 bases and 2 bases respectively, with 13 bases between them. Germline V gives CDR1 MNHEY, CDR2 SMNVEV (reference sequence). The CDR3 totals 16 residues. In nucleotides, the CDR3 is TGTGCCAGCAGTATCTTCGGGGGACCCTATAATTCACCCCTCCACTTT. Translating it yields CASSIFGGPYNSPLHF.

The rearrangement joins TRBV7-2 to TRBJ1-5, with D possibly TRBD1 on 5 matching bases. The CDR3 has 14 amino acids. Germline values: CDR1 SGHTA, CDR2 FQGNSA. Trimming cost V 1 base and J 9 bases, with 13 bases left between them. The CDR3 here is CASSLGGEMWPQHF. The CDR3 region has the DNA TGTGCCAGCAGCTTAGGAGGGGAAATGTGGCCCCAGCATTTT. Full variable domain (outside the CDR3, taken from reference TRBV7-2 and TRBJ1-5): GAGVSQSPSNKVTEKGKDVELRCDPISGHTALYWYRQSLGQGLEFLIYFQGNSAPDKSGLPSDRFSAERTGGSVSTLTIQRTQQEDSAVYLCASSLGGEMWPQHFGDGTRLSIL.

This clone was observed once. This chain uses TRBV6-5 with TRBJ1-3; D ambiguous. This CDR3 spans 12 amino acids. Looked up from germline, CDR1 is MNHEY and CDR2 is SVGAGI. V lost 2 bases and J 7 bases, leaving 6 bases between the germline ends. CDR3 coding DNA: TGTGCCAGCAGTTACGAGGGTAACACCATATATTTT. Protein: CASSYEGNTIYF.

The V and J genes are TRBV7-3 and TRBJ2-1; 10 bases are shared with TRBD1. The CDR3 sequence is 16 residues long. With V trimmed by 5 bases and J by 9 bases, 13 bases remained unmatched. Germline V gene sequence: CDR1 SGHTA, CDR2 FQGTGA. The CDR3: CASSLNPGQGSREQFF. DNA for the CDR3: TGTGCCAGCAGCCTGAACCCGGGACAGGGGTCTCGTGAGCAGTTCTTC.